This T cell receptor beta chain derives from a study of Tregs in tolerant kidney transplant recipients. The CDR3 loop spans 14 amino acids. Germline assignment: CDR1 SGHDT and CDR2 YYEEEE. V lost 2 bases and J 0 bases, leaving 9 bases between the germline ends. Measured with immunoSEQ multiplex PCR; TCRdb has only the in-frame clones, and not every one. The table records fewer than 20,000 clones, about 61% of them present only once. On this clone itself: No antigen is known for it.

General study findings and limits: Validation in larger populations is needed because few patients were studied. Tregs expanded with activated donor B cells seemed most donor-specific.

The source is a human donor in good health. The sequencing sample was made of Tregs from blood cultured with allogeneic cells. The rearrangement links TRBV5-6 to TRBJ2-7; possibly TRBD1 or TRBD2 for D (6 bases each). This CDR3 is CASSFGGRSYEQYF. The CDR3 region has the DNA TGTGCCAGCAGCTTCGGGGGCCGCTCCTACGAGCAGTACTTC.